This T cell receptor beta chain was identified in a study of Graves' ophthalmopathy and Graves' hyperthyroidism. RNA transcripts provided the template for amplifying TCR beta CDR3 regions. HTBI primers were employed in first-round RT-PCR, then a second-round multiplex PCR followed. Each CDR3 protein is one row after TCRdb ran MiXCR on the multiplex PCR reads. The data contain more than 1,000,000 distinct CDR3 sequences, around a third of them singletons. Germline trimming cut 1 base from V and 5 bases from J; bases unmatched to any gene: 5. Germline loops: CDR1 MGHDK, CDR2 SYGVNS. The CDR3 is 15 amino acids.

The clonotype was recovered from an adult man with Graves' hyperthyroidism. The sample taken for sequencing was peripheral blood or thyroid tissue (not recorded which). This sequence joins TRBV25-1 and TRBJ2-5, with 9 positions matching TRBD2. In DNA form, the CDR3 reads TGTGCCAGCAGTGAATCTAGCGGGGCAGTGGAGACCCAGTACTTC. Amino acid sequence: CASSESSGAVETQYF.